These 26 T cell receptor beta chains originate from one sample sequenced in a study of T cells in women clearing cervical HPV infection. TCRdb's table, derived via immunoSEQ multiplex PCR, lists solely in-frame clones and lacks some. Found here are about 44,000 clones; the top ten clones hold 0.95% to 1.5%. The sequenced material came from blood buffy coat. These receptors were obtained from a woman aged 18 to 75 with a cervical HPV16 infection that either progressed to CIN3+ or cleared (not recorded which).

Remarks on this clone: The read gets to within 3 residues of the CDR3 end, and the germline J gene fills in the rest. The rearrangement links TRBV18 to TRBJ1-1; D ambiguous. CDR3 length: 13 residues. The V gene's germline CDR1 is KGHSH and CDR2 LQKENI. V dropped 2 bases and J dropped 7 bases, with 11 bases sitting between them. CDR3 sequence: CASSPGLTNEAFF. CDR3 bases read: TGTGCCAGCTCACCAGGGCTGACTAATGAA.

As for this clone: The read terminates 3 residues ahead of where the CDR3 ends, so the germline J gene completes it. The chain carries TRBV19 and TRBJ1-2, with D possibly TRBD1 on 6 matching bases. The V end was cut by 8 bases, the J end by 5 bases, with 15 bases between. The CDR3 spans 13 residues. CDR1 is LNHDA and CDR2 is SQIVND in the germline V gene (reference sequence). CDR3 region: CASARDTDYGYTF. CDR3 bases read: TGTGCCAGTGCTAGGGACACCGATTATGGC.

Notes on this clone: The read halts 3 residues ahead of the CDR3 end, with the missing end drawn from the germline J gene. This sequence joins TRBV29-1 and TRBJ1-1, with a possible D match to TRBD1 (5 bases). V was cut by 7 bases and J by 1 base, with 10 bases left in between. The length of the CDR3 is 12 residues. Germline CDR1 SQVTM, CDR2 ANQGSEA. CDR3 amino acids: CSANQGNTEAFF. The CDR3 bases that were read are TGCAGCGCGAATCAGGGGAACACTGAA.

On this clone itself: The read ends 3 residues shy of where the CDR3 ends; the end is completed using the germline J gene. The V and J genes are TRBV2 and TRBJ2-1; 13 positions match TRBD2. The V gene end was trimmed by 6 bases and the J gene end by 8 bases; junction bases not matched to a gene: 7. The V gene's germline CDR1 is SNHLY and CDR2 FYNNEI. CDR3 length: 15 amino acids. CDR3 DNA, as far as it was read: TGTGCCAGCAGGCAACTAGCGGGAGGGGGGCATGAG. Translated, it gives CASRQLAGGGHE. The CDR3, in full, reads CASRQLAGGGHEQFF.

As to this clone: The read is 3 residues too short to cover the CDR3 end, so that end is filled in from the germline J gene. This chain joins TRBV2 and TRBJ2-3; 7 bases align to TRBD2. CDR3 size: 15 residues. V shed 4 bases, J shed 3 bases, and the junction held 7 bases outside the gene matches. CDR1 is SNHLY, CDR2 FYNNEI, per germline. The sequenced part of the CDR3 DNA is TGTGCCAGCAGTGGGGACTACCAGCTTACAGATACG. This translates into CASSGDYQLTDT. The full CDR3 is CASSGDYQLTDTQYF.

Details on this clone: The sequenced fragment ends 3 residues before the CDR3 boundary, so the rest is inferred from the germline J gene. The chain recombines TRBV5-1 with TRBJ2-7, with D perhaps TRBD1 (6 bases). There are 14 residues in the CDR3. The V end lost 4 bases, the J end lost 0 bases, and 11 bases lay between the germline ends. CDR1 is SGHRS, CDR2 YFSETQ, per germline. CDR3 sequence: CASSLGDNSYEQYF. The sequenced part of the CDR3 DNA is TGCGCCAGCAGCCTGGGGGACAACTCCTACGAG.

CDR3 protein: CASTRGEMAYNEQFF. CDR3 DNA (partial): TGTGCCAGCACCCGAGGGGAAATGGCCTACAATGAG. The chain combines TRBV14 with TRBJ2-1, with D possibly called TRBD1 or TRBD2 (5 bases each). The CDR3 is cut off 3 residues early in the read; its end comes from the germline J gene. Per germline, CDR1 SGHDN and CDR2 FVKESK. Trimming removed 7 bases at V and 2 bases at J, with 15 bases between. CDR3 size: 15 residues.

Details on this clone: From the germline J gene comes the end of the CDR3, since the read stops 3 residues before it. The chain links TRBV5-1 to TRBJ2-4; 14 bases are a match to TRBD2. Germline loops: CDR1 SGHRS, CDR2 YFSETQ. CDR3 length equals 17 residues. V lost 4 bases and J lost 7; bases outside the gene matches: 10. CDR3 DNA (partial): TGCGCCAGCAGCATCTCCGGGACTAGCGGGAGTGGGAACATT. Protein: CASSISGTSGSGNI. The CDR3 in full is CASSISGTSGSGNIQYF. Filled out from reference TRBV5-1 and TRBJ2-4, the complete variable domain reads KAGVTQTPRYLIKTRGQQVTLSCSPISGHRSVSWYQQTPGQGLQFLFEYFSETQRNKGNFPGRFSGRQFSNSRSEMNVSTLELGDSALYLCASSISGTSGSGNIQYFGAGTRLSVL.

A remark on this clone: With the read ending 3 residues before the CDR3 end, the germline J gene is used to fill in that end. V usage is TRBV7-3 and J usage is TRBJ2-2, with a possible D match to TRBD2 (6 bases). Germline-derived CDR1 and CDR2 are SGHTA and FQGTGA. This CDR3 has 15 residues. V was trimmed by 1 base and J by 6 bases, leaving 12 bases between them. This CDR3 reads CASSLKGGVAGELFF. The DNA read from the CDR3 is TGTGCCAGCAGCTTAAAAGGCGGGGTCGCCGGGGAG.

A remark on this clone: From the germline J gene comes the end of the CDR3, since the read stops 3 residues before it. The rearrangement joins TRBV2 to TRBJ2-5; D possibly corresponds to TRBD2 (7 bases). Per the germline V gene, CDR1 is SNHLY and CDR2 is FYNNEI. The CDR3 runs to 14 residues. Between the trimmed V and J ends, which lost 7 bases and 5 bases, there was a span of 17 bases. CDR3 DNA (partial): TGTGCCAGCACTAGAGAGGGGGGGCGGGAGACC. Amino acids: CASTREGGRET. The complete CDR3 protein is CASTREGGRETQYF.

A word on this clone: The read ends 3 residues early relative to the CDR3; the germline J gene fills the gap. V usage is TRBV11-2 and J usage is TRBJ2-2; D is uncertain. With 0 bases removed from V and 5 bases from J, the gap between germline ends came to 10 bases. Germline V lookup: CDR1 SGHAT, CDR2 FQNNGV. CDR3 size: 15 residues. CDR3 DNA (partial): TGTGCCAGCAGCTTAGATCCCGGTTGGACCGGGGAG. It encodes CASSLDPGWTGE. Given in full, the CDR3 is CASSLDPGWTGELFF.

As concerns this clone: Read sequence stops 3 residues before the CDR3 end, and the germline J gene provides the missing end. V usage is TRBV29-1 and J usage is TRBJ2-2; a weak D match, TRBD1 (5 bases). V lost 6 bases, J lost 7 bases, and 12 bases lay in between. The CDR3 totals 12 residues. Germline-derived CDR1 and CDR2 are SQVTM and ANQGSEA. The CDR3 DNA, read in part, is TGCAGCGTCATCCAGGGTGGCGGGGAG. It specifies CSVIQGGGE. The full CDR3 reads CSVIQGGGELFF.

A remark on this clone: The read ends 3 residues shy of where the CDR3 ends; the end is completed using the germline J gene. This chain connects TRBV11-2 to TRBJ1-6; maybe TRBD1 (5 bases). Per germline, CDR1 SGHAT and CDR2 FQNNGV. The CDR3 runs 12 residues. CDR3 DNA (partial): TGTGCCAGCAGCTCAGGGTCCCCGACC. It yields the protein CASSSGSPT. The whole CDR3 protein reads CASSSGSPTLHF.

Note on this clone: Read data end 3 residues before the CDR3 end; the end is taken from the germline J gene. This chain links TRBV30 with TRBJ1-2; D may be TRBD1 (6 bases). Looked up from germline, CDR1 is GTSNPN and CDR2 is SVGIG (reference sequence). The CDR3 spans 15 residues. Trimming cost V 2 bases and J 3 bases, with 16 bases left between them. CDR3 DNA (partial): TGTGCCTGGAGTTCTACAGGGTGGGGAGACTATGGC. This sequence encodes CAWSSTGWGDYG. In full, the CDR3 reads CAWSSTGWGDYGYTF.

As to this clone: The read ends 3 residues early relative to the CDR3; the germline J gene fills the gap. The chain combines TRBV7-3 with TRBJ1-2; D unresolved. The CDR3 loop spans 16 amino acids. Per the germline V gene, CDR1 is SGHTA and CDR2 is FQGTGA. Incomplete CDR3 DNA: TGTGCCAGCAGCTCAATTGGACTAGCGGGATACAATGAC. It is translated as CASSSIGLAGYND. The CDR3 as a whole reads CASSSIGLAGYNDYTF.

Note on this clone: The read finishes 3 residues shy of the CDR3 end, and the germline J gene is used to complete it. This chain connects TRBV9 to TRBJ1-1, with TRBD1 matching over 7 bases. V lost 4 bases, J lost 4 bases, and 7 bases stayed unmatched. This CDR3 is 14 amino acids long. Germline values: CDR1 SGDLS, CDR2 YYNGEE. The CDR3 bases that were read are TGTGCCAGCAGCCTGGGACAGAGGGTCACTGAA. This translates into CASSLGQRVTE. The entire CDR3 reads CASSLGQRVTEAFF.

Comments on this clone: The CDR3 is cut off 3 residues early in the read; its end comes from the germline J gene. V is TRBV29-1 and J is TRBJ1-1; tentatively, D is TRBD1 (5 bases). CDR1 and CDR2 (germline): SQVTM, ANQGSEA. Between the trimmed V and J ends, which lost 0 bases and 3 bases, there was a span of 20 bases. The CDR3 is 17 residues long. CDR3 bases read: TGCAGCGTTGAAGATCCTCCACCCGGGGGGGAATACACTGAA. This codes for CSVEDPPPGGEYTE. The complete CDR3 reads CSVEDPPPGGEYTEAFF.

In the case of this clone: The read terminates 3 residues ahead of where the CDR3 ends, so the germline J gene completes it. The gene calls are TRBV19 and TRBJ1-5, with 9 nucleotides matching TRBD1. V lost 5 bases to trimming and J lost 6 bases; unmatched junction nucleotides: 8. The CDR3 contains 15 residues. CDR1 LNHDA and CDR2 SQIVND come from the germline V gene (reference sequence). CDR3 protein: CASSDLTGGGQPQHF. CDR3 bases read: TGTGCCAGTAGTGACCTGACAGGGGGGGGTCAGCCC.

As regards this clone: The CDR3 end lies 3 residues beyond the end of the read and is filled in from the germline J gene. V and J are TRBV7-3 and TRBJ1-6; 9 nucleotides match TRBD1. Germline CDR1 SGHTA, CDR2 FQGTGA. Trimming at V came to 5 bases and at J to 7 bases, leaving 6 bases not matched to a gene. The CDR3 covers 15 residues. The CDR3 protein is CASSGGQGGNSPLHF. Partial CDR3 DNA: TGTGCCAGCAGCGGGGGACAGGGTGGGAATTCACCC.

On this clone: The read terminates 3 residues ahead of where the CDR3 ends, so the germline J gene completes it. The chain recombines TRBV18 with TRBJ1-2, with TRBD1 identical over 8 bases. The germline V gene encodes CDR1 KGHSH and CDR2 LQKENI. The CDR3 runs to 16 residues. Partial CDR3 DNA: TGTGCCAGCTCCCGCGGTCCGGGGACAGGTTTATACGAC. Translation gives CASSRGPGTGLYD. Given in full, the CDR3 is CASSRGPGTGLYDYTF.

About this clone: The CDR3 goes on 3 residues after the read ends, and that part is filled in from the germline J gene. This rearrangement joins TRBV30 to TRBJ1-1; the D gene is possibly TRBD1 (5 bases). This CDR3 is built from 13 residues. V was pared by 7 bases and J by 0 bases, with 12 bases between. Looked up from germline, CDR1 is GTSNPN and CDR2 is SVGIG (reference sequence). This chain's CDR3 is CALLGGLNTEAFF. The CDR3 DNA, read in part, is TGTGCCTTATTGGGGGGATTGAACACTGAA.

The CDR3 DNA, read in part, is TGTGCCAGCAGCTTAACGGGGGGGGAAGCAGATACG. Its protein is CASSLTGGEADT. The entire CDR3 is CASSLTGGEADTQYF. The rearrangement joins TRBV7-2 to TRBJ2-3; 8 bases fit TRBD2. The CDR3 extends 3 residues past the end of the read, so its final part is completed from the germline J gene. J lost 4 bases, V lost 2 bases, and 5 bases had no gene match. In germline, CDR1 is SGHTA, CDR2 FQGNSA. CDR3 length: 15 amino acids.

Note on this clone: The read terminates 3 residues ahead of where the CDR3 ends, so the germline J gene completes it. The chain is built from TRBV7-3 and TRBJ1-2, with a weak D call TRBD1 (6 bases). The CDR3 is 14 residues long. Per the germline V gene, CDR1 is SGHTA and CDR2 is FQGTGA. The chain's CDR3 is CASSLTGTSYDYTF. The covered CDR3 bases are TGTGCCAGCAGCTTAACGGGGACAAGCTACGAC. The full variable domain, completed using reference TRBV7-3 and TRBJ1-2, is GAGVSQTPSNKVTEKGKYVELRCDPISGHTALYWYRQSLGQGPEFLIYFQGTGAADDSGLPNDRFFAVRPEGSVSTLKIQRTERGDSAVYLCASSLTGTSYDYTFGSGTRLTVV.

Comment on this clone: The CDR3 end is not reached by the read, which stops 3 residues before it; the germline J gene fills it in. The rearrangement joins TRBV20-1 to TRBJ2-7; D may be TRBD1 (7 bases). CDR3 length: 13 residues. Germline CDR1 and CDR2: DFQATT and SNEGSKA (reference sequence). Trimming shortened V by 4 bases and J by 1 base, and 11 bases separated the two germline ends. The CDR3 here is CSATGGSSYEQYF. The CDR3 bases that were read are TGCAGTGCTACAGGGGGGAGTTCCTACGAG.

Comments on this clone: The read terminates 3 residues ahead of where the CDR3 ends, so the germline J gene completes it. The chain employs TRBV20-1 and TRBJ2-5; 8 nucleotides agree with TRBD1. Unmatched junction bases numbered 13, after V lost 5 bases and J lost 5 bases. Germline V gives CDR1 DFQATT, CDR2 SNEGSKA (reference sequence). This CDR3 spans 15 amino acids. Partial CDR3 DNA: TGCAGTGCTTTGCCCTGGACAGGGAGGAGGGAGACC. Translating it yields CSALPWTGRRET. The complete CDR3 sequence is CSALPWTGRRETQYF.

A note on this clone: The sequenced fragment ends 3 residues before the CDR3 boundary, so the rest is inferred from the germline J gene. V is TRBV5-1 and J is TRBJ1-1; TRBD1 might be the D (6 bases). V was pared by 4 bases and J by 3 bases, with 10 bases between. The germline V gene has CDR1 SGHRS and CDR2 YFSETQ. This CDR3 comprises 13 residues. Incomplete CDR3 DNA: TGCGCCAGCAGCCCGCAGGGGTACACTGAA. Translated: CASSPQGYTE. The complete CDR3 sequence is CASSPQGYTEAFF.